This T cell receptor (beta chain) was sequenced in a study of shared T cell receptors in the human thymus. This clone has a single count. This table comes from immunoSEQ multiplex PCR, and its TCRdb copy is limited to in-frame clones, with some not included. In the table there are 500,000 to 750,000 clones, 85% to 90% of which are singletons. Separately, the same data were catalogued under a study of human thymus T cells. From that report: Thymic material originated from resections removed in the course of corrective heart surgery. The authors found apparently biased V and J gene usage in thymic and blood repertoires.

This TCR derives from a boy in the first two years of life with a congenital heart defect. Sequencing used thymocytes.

CDR3 in amino acids: CASSDPSGSSTRPGYEQYF. CDR3 sequence (DNA): TGTGCCAGCAGTGACCCGAGCGGGAGTTCGACGAGGCCCGGATACGAGCAGTACTTC. The V call is TRBV28, the J call TRBJ2-7, with 8 bases matching TRBD2. The V segment lost 5 bases and the J segment 4 bases; nucleotides outside the gene matches: 22. CDR1 and CDR2 (germline): MDHEN, SYDVKM. This CDR3 is built from 19 residues.